This T cell receptor (beta chain) is from a study of blood T cell repertoires in COVID-19. This CDR3 is 13 amino acids long. V lost 1 base, J lost 7 bases, and 9 bases lay in between. CDR1 is SGHKS and CDR2 is YYEKEE in the germline V gene (reference sequence). Per the original methods: The authors estimated nucleated cell counts from reference gene primer amplification. The method was immunoSEQ multiplex PCR; TCRdb's version includes in-frame clones alone and lacks a portion of them. Clone size and V and J calls were adopted from that table, with D and trimming inferred from the DNA. There are approximately 160,000 clones in the sample; 84% occur only once, and more than 5.5% lies in the top ten.

Sequences were obtained from peripheral blood. The clonotype originates from a woman aged 45-65 years in a cohort sampled during active or convalescent COVID-19. The chain recombines TRBV5-5 with TRBJ1-5; D remains unclear. The CDR3 DNA reads as TGTGCCAGCAGCTTGCTGGCGAGGCAGCCCCAGCATTTT. As protein: CASSLLARQPQHF.